This record covers a single T cell receptor (beta chain). These data originate in a study of T-cell memory formation after mild COVID-19. A 5'RACE reaction primed in the constant segment made cDNA libraries of TCR alpha and TCR beta, and these carried sample barcodes and UMIs. MiXCR was run by TCRdb on the 5' RACE reads, yielding one entry per CDR3 protein. The sample consists of about 150,000 distinct CDR3 sequences, roughly 15% of them appearing once. The germline CDR1 and CDR2 sequences are MDHEN and SYDVKM. Between the trimmed V and J ends, which lost 3 bases and 7 bases, there was a span of 9 bases. The length of the CDR3 is 12 residues.

The origin of this receptor is an adult woman who had mild COVID-19 (a few samples of this study predate the infection). Cell type and time point are not known. The genes are TRBV28 and TRBJ1-1, with D perhaps matching TRBD1 (6 bases). The sample was PBMCs or a T cell subset sorted from them (not recorded which). The DNA of the CDR3 is TGTGCCAGCAGTTTCAACAGGGATGAAGCTTTCTTT. It specifies CASSFNRDEAFF.